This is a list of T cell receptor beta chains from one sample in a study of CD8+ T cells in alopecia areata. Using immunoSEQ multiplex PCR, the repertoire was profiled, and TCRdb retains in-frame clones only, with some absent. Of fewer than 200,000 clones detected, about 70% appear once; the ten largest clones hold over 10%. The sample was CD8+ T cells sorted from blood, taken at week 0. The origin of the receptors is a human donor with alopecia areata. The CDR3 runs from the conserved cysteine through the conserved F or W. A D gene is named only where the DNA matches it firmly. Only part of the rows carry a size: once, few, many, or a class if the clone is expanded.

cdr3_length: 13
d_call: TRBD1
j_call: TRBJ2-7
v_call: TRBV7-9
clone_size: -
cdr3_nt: TGTGCCAGCAGCTCGGACAGGGGTTACGAGCAGTACTTC
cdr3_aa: CASSSDRGYEQYF

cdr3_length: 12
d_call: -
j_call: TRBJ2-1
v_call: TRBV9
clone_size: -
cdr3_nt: TGTGCCAGCAGCGCGACAGGCGTTGAGCAGTTCTTC
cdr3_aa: CASSATGVEQFF

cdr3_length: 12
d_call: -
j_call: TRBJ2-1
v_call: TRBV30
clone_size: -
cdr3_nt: TGTGCCTGGAGTGACGCCCTGAATGAGCAGTTCTTC
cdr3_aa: CAWSDALNEQFF

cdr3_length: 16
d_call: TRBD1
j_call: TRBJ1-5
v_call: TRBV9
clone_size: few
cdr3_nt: TGTGCCAGCAGCGTAGGGACAGGGGTTGGAAATCAGCCCCAGCATTTT
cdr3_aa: CASSVGTGVGNQPQHF

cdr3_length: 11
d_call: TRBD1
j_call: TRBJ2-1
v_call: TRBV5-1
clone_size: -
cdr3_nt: TGCGCCAGCAGCGACTACAGGGGGCAGTTCTTC
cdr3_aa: CASSDYRGQFF

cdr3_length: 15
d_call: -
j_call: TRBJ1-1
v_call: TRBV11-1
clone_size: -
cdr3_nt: TGTGCCAGCAGCACCCGACAGGATTCTGGCACTGAAGCTTTCTTT
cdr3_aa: CASSTRQDSGTEAFF

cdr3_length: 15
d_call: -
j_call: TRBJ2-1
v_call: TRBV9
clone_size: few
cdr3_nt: TGTGCCAGCAGCGAGACAGGTACCCAATACAATGAGCAGTTCTTC
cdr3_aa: CASSETGTQYNEQFF

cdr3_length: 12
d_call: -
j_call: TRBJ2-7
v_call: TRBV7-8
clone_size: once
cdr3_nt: TGTGCCAGCAGCTGGGGGGGCGACGAGCAGTACTTC
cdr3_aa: CASSWGGDEQYF

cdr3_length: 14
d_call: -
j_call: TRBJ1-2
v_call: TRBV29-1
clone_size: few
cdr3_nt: TGCAGCGTTGTCAGGCCTTCGCTCCCCTATGGCTACACCTTC
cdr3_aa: CSVVRPSLPYGYTF

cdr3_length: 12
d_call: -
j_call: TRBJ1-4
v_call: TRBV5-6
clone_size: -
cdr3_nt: TGTGCCAGCAGCTTGGGCAGGGGAAAACTGTTTTTT
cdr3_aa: CASSLGRGKLFF

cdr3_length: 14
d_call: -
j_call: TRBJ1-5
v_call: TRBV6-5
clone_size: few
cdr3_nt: TGTGCCAGCAGGGTTGACAGGAGCAATCAGCCCCAGCATTTT
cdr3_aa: CASRVDRSNQPQHF

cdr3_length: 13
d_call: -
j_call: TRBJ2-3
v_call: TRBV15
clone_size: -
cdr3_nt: TGTGCCACCAGCAATCGTGGGTTGGTTACGCAGTATTTT
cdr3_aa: CATSNRGLVTQYF

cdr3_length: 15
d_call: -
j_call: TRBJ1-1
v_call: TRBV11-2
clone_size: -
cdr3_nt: TGTGCCAGCAGCTTAGTCCGGCCAGTGAACACTGAAGCTTTCTTT
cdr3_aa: CASSLVRPVNTEAFF

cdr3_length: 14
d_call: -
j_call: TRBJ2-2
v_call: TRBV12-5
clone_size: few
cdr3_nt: TGTGCTAGTGAAAGGCCAGGATACACCGGGGAGCTGTTTTTT
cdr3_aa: CASERPGYTGELFF

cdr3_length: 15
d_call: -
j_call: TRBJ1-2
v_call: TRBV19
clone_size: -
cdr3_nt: TGTGCCAGTAGTATAGCAGGGACAAGCACTCATGGCTACACCTTC
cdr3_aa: CASSIAGTSTHGYTF

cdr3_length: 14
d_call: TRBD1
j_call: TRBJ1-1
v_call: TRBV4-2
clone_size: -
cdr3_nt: TGTGCCAGCAGCCAGGGAGGGACAGGGGTTTTGGCTTTCTTT
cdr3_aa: CASSQGGTGVLAFF

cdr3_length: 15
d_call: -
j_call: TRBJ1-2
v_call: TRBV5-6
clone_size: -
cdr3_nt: TGTGCCAGCAGCTTGGGCGACGGACTCCTAGGTGGCTACACCTTC
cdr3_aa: CASSLGDGLLGGYTF

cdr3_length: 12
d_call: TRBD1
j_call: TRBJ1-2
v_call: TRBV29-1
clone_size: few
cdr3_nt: TGCAGCGTTGCGACAGGGGCTTATGGCTACACCTTC
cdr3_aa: CSVATGAYGYTF

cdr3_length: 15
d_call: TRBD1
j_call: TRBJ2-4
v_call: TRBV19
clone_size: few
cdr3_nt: TGTGCCAGTAGTATTGGACAGGGGCCTAAAAACATTCAGTACTTC
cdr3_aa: CASSIGQGPKNIQYF

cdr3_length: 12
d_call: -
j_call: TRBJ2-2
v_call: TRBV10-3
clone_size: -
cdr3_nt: TGTGCCATCGTGGGGGACACCGGGGAGCTGTTTTTT
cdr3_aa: CAIVGDTGELFF

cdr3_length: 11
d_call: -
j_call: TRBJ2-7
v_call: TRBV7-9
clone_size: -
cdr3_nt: TGTGCCAGCAGCTTAGGGGAAGAGCAGTACTTC
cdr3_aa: CASSLGEEQYF

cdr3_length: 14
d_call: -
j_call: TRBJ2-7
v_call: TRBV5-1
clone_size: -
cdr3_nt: TGCGCCAGCAGCTTGGTTGCACCCTCCTACGAGCAGTACTTC
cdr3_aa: CASSLVAPSYEQYF

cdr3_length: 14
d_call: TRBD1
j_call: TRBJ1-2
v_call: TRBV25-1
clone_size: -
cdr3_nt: TGTGCCAGCAGTGAATATGGACAGGACTATGGCTACACCTTC
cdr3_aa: CASSEYGQDYGYTF

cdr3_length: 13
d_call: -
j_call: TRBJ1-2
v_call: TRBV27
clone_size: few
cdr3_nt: TGTGCCAGCAGTTTGAACAGCGTCTATGGCTACACCTTC
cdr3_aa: CASSLNSVYGYTF

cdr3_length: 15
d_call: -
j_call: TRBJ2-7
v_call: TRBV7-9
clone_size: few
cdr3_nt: TGTGCCAGCAGCTTAGATGAGACTACTTCCTACGAGCAGTACTTC
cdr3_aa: CASSLDETTSYEQYF

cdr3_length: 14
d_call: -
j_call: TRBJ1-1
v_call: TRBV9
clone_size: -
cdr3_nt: TGTGCCAGCAGCGTAGGCGCAGAGAACACTGAAGCTTTCTTT
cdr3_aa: CASSVGAENTEAFF

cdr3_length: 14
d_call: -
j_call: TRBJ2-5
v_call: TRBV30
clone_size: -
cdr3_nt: TGTGCCTGGAGTGTAGCGGGACAGAGAGAGACCCAGTACTTC
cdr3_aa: CAWSVAGQRETQYF

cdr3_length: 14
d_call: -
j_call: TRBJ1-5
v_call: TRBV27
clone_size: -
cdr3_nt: TGTGCCAGCAGTCCCGGGTGGAGCAATCAGCCCCAGCATTTT
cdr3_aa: CASSPGWSNQPQHF

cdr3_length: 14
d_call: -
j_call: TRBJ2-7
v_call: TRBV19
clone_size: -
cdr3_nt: TGTGCCAGTAGTTTCGGTTCGACGGTCTACGAGCAGTACTTC
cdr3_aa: CASSFGSTVYEQYF

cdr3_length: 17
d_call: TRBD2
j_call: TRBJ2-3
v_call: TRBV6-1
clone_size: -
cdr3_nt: TGTGCCAGCAGTGAATGGGGACTAGCGGGGGGTACGGATACGCAGTATTTT
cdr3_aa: CASSEWGLAGGTDTQYF

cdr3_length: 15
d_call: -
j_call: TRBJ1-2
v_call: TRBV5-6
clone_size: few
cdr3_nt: TGTGCCAGCAGCGCGGAACCCGACGGTCGGCATGGCTACACCTTC
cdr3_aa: CASSAEPDGRHGYTF

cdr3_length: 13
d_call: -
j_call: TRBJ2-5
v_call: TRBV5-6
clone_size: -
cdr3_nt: TGTGCCAGCAGCTTGGGCCAGGGTGAGACCCAGTACTTC
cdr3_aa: CASSLGQGETQYF

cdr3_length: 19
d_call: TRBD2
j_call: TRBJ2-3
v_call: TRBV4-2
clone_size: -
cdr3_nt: TGTGCCAGCAGCCCACACATACGGACTAGCGGGGGGCCCCCAGATACGCAGTATTTT
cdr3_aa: CASSPHIRTSGGPPDTQYF

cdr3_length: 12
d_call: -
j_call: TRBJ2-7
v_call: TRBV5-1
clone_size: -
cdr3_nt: TGCGCCAGCAGCTTGGCGGCGGGCGAGCAGTACTTC
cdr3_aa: CASSLAAGEQYF

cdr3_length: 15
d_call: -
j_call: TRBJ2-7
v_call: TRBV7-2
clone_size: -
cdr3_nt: TGTGCCAGCAGCTTAGAGTGGGGGGCGGCCTACGAGCAGTACTTC
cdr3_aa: CASSLEWGAAYEQYF

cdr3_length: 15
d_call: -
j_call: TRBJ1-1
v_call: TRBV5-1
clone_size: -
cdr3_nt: TGCGCCAGCAGCTTACGAAGGGACCAGAACACTGAAGCTTTCTTT
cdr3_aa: CASSLRRDQNTEAFF

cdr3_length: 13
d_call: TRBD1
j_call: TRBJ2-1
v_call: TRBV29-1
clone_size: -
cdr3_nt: TGCAGCGTTGCAGGGGGCGGCTACAATGAGCAGTTCTTC
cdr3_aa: CSVAGGGYNEQFF

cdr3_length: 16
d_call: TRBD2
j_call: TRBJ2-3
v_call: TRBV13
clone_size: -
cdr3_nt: TGTGCCAGCAGCGGGACTACGGGGGGGCGTAGAGATACGCAGTATTTT
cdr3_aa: CASSGTTGGRRDTQYF

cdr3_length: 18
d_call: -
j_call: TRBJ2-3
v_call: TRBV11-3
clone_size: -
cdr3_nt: TGTGCCAGCAGCTTTGGGCAGGGCGAGCGCCGGAGCACAGATACGCAGTATTTT
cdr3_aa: CASSFGQGERRSTDTQYF

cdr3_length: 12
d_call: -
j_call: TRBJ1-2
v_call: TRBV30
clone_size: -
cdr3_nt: TGTGCCTGGAGTCCCCGGGGCTATGGCTACACCTTC
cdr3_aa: CAWSPRGYGYTF

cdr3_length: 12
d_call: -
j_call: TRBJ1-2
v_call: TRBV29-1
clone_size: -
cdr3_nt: TGCAGCGTTACAACGGGGCTCTATGGCTACACCTTC
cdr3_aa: CSVTTGLYGYTF

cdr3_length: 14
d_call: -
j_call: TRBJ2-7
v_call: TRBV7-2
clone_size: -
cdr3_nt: TGTGCCAGCAGACTCGTAGAGGGGATAGACGAGCAGTACTTC
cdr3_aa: CASRLVEGIDEQYF

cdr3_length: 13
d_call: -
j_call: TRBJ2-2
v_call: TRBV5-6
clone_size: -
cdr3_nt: TGTGCCAGCAGCTTTGGCGGCTCCGGGGAGCTGTTTTTT
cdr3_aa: CASSFGGSGELFF

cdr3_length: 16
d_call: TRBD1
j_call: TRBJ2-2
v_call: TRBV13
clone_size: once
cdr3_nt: TGTGCCAGCAGCTTTCCCACAGGGGAAAGGACCGGGGAGCTGTTTTTT
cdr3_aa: CASSFPTGERTGELFF

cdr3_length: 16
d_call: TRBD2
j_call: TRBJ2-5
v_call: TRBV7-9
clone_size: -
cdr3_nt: TGTGCCAGCAGCCCCGGACTAGCGGGGGGTCAAGAGACCCAGTACTTC
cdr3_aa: CASSPGLAGGQETQYF

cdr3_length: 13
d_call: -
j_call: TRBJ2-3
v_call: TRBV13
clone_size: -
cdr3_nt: TGTGCCAGCAGCCCCGGCAGGGGAGATACGCAGTATTTT
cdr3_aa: CASSPGRGDTQYF

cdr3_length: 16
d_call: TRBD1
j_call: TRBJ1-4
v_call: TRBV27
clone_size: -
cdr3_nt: TGTGCCAGCAGTTTATCGGGGACAGGGGCTAATGAAAAACTGTTTTTT
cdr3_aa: CASSLSGTGANEKLFF

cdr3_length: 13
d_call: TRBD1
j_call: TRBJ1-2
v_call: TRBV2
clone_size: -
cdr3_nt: TGTGCCAGCAGCCCAGGGGACAGGGAGGGCTACACCTTC
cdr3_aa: CASSPGDREGYTF

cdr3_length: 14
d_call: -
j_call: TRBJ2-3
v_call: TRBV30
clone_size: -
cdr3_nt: TGTGCCTGGAGTGTAGGTCACCGCACAGATACGCAGTATTTT
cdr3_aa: CAWSVGHRTDTQYF

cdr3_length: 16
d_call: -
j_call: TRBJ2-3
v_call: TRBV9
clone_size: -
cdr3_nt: TGTGCCAGCAGCGCGTACGGAGTAACTAGCACAGATACGCAGTATTTT
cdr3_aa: CASSAYGVTSTDTQYF

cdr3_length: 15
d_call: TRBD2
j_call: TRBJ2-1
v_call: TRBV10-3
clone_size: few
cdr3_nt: TGTGCCATCAGTGAGTCGGAGCGGGGGGGGAATGAGCAGTTCTTC
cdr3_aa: CAISESERGGNEQFF

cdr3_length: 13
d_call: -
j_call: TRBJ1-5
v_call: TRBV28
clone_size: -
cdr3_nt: TGTGCCAGCAGGGCCCCTCGGGGCCAGCCCCAGCATTTT
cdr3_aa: CASRAPRGQPQHF